This T cell receptor beta chain was recovered during a study of Ad26.COV2.S vaccination and SARS-CoV-2 variants. Treatment denoted: roughly 20 received Ad26.COV2.S at low or high dose, single or two shots; roughly five received placebo; per-sample allocation not given. Collection of the samples took place on day 63 after the first injection of vaccine or placebo. Clones were sequenced by immunoSEQ multiplex PCR, and TCRdb holds only the in-frame ones, with some missing. This table holds about 400,000 clones, approximately 83% found once. This clonotype originated in a person between 18 and 60 years old who received the Ad26.COV2.S COVID-19 vaccine or a placebo. The specimen comprised peripheral blood, sampled in a trial of Ad26.COV2.S vaccine versus placebo.

This CDR3 reads CSARYSPLHF. The DNA for the CDR3 is TGCAGCGCCCGATATTCACCCCTCCACTTT. The J gene is TRBJ1-6, the V gene TRBV29-1; D is ambiguous. The ends were cut back, 7 bases at V and 8 bases at J, with 6 bases in the middle. Per germline, CDR1 SQVTM and CDR2 ANQGSEA. This CDR3 comprises 10 residues.